The clone carrying this T cell receptor beta chain was found a few times. This entry is derived from a study of T-cell reconstitution after alpha-beta-depleted transplantation in children. Between the trimmed V and J ends, which lost 4 bases and 6 bases, there was a span of 9 bases. The CDR3 consists of 11 residues. Germline V CDR1 and CDR2: SQVTM, ANQGSEA. The TCRbeta library incorporated unique molecular identifiers. TCRdb reanalysed the PCR reads using MiXCR and keeps one entry per CDR3 protein. The sample has some 550,000 distinct CDR3 sequences; around 16% are singletons. This rearrangement joins TRBV29-1 to TRBJ1-1; D not resolved. Sample: PBMCs from the stem cell graft donor, taken from the stem cell graft. This TCR was recovered from a human donor who donated a stem cell graft to a child with acute lymphoblastic leukemia. CDR3 in amino acids: CSVGGGAEAFF. As DNA, the CDR3 is TGCAGCGTTGGGGGTGGGGCTGAAGCTTTCTTT.